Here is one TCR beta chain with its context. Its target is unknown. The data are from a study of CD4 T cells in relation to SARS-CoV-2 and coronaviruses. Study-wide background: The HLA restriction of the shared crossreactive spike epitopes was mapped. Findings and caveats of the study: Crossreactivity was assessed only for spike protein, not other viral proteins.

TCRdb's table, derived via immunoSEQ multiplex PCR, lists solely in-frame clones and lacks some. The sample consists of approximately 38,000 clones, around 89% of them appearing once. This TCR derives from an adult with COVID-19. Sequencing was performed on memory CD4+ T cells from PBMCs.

Written as DNA, the CDR3 is TGTGCCAGCACTAGCGGGGCCCCGGGTACAGATACGCAGTATTTT. Translated, it gives CASTSGAPGTDTQYF. This sequence joins TRBV28 and TRBJ2-3; 9 nucleotides agree with TRBD2. The germline V gene has CDR1 MDHEN and CDR2 SYDVKM. The CDR3 sequence is 15 residues long. J lost 3 bases, V lost 7 bases, and 8 bases had no gene match.